This TCR beta chain derives from a study of T cell responses to AZD1222 COVID-19 vaccine. Using immunoSEQ multiplex PCR, the repertoire was profiled, and TCRdb retains in-frame clones only, with some absent. The top ten hold approximately 5% of the sample, which has around 120,000 clones, approximately 94% seen once. This clone was counted once. CDR1 is SQVTM, CDR2 ANQGSEA, per germline. The CDR3 contains 12 residues. The V and J ends lost 4 bases and 3 bases respectively, with 9 bases between them. The source is an adult who received the AZD1222 COVID-19 vaccine. V usage is TRBV29-1 and J usage is TRBJ2-5, with D possibly TRBD2 on 6 matching bases. This specimen consisted of peripheral blood, obtained 28 days after the second AZD1222 dose. The CDR3 region is CSVGSGEETQYF. In DNA form, the CDR3 reads TGCAGCGTTGGCTCGGGGGAAGAGACCCAGTACTTC.